This entry lists 10 T cell receptor beta chains sequenced from one sample in a study of blood T cell repertoires in COVID-19. The data were produced by immunoSEQ multiplex PCR, yet TCRdb's version contains in-frame clones alone and is incomplete. The sample has roughly 370,000 clones; roughly 89% are singletons. Specimen: PBMCs or T cells enriched from blood (not recorded which). Every receptor here comes from a woman aged 45 to 65 who had recovered from COVID-19.

In this sample, this clone turned up many times. This chain joins TRBV30 and TRBJ1-1; D is unresolved. The length of the CDR3 is 12 residues. The V end lost 2 bases, the J end lost 1 base, and 5 bases lay between the germline ends. CDR1 and CDR2 (germline): GTSNPN, SVGIG (reference sequence). CDR3 nucleotides: TGTGCCTGGAGTCAGTCGAACACTGAAGCTTTCTTT. Its translation: CAWSQSNTEAFF.

The chain has TRBV19 and TRBJ1-1, with 8 nucleotides matching TRBD1. Germline lookup yields CDR1 LNHDA and CDR2 SQIVND (reference sequence). Germline trimming cut 8 bases from V and 2 bases from J; bases unmatched to any gene: 16. The CDR3 has 17 residues. CDR3 nucleotides: TGTGCCAGTTGGGCAGCCCGAAGGACAGGGTTTAACACTGAAGCTTTCTTT. It encodes CASWAARRTGFNTEAFF.

The rearrangement links TRBV7-8 to TRBJ1-5, with a possible D match to TRBD1 (6 bases). The germline V gene has CDR1 SGHVS and CDR2 FQNEAQ. The V end lost 1 base, the J end lost 1 base, and 14 bases lay between the germline ends. The CDR3 has 17 amino acids. The CDR3 loop reads CASSLDNRALSNQPQHF. In DNA form, the CDR3 reads TGTGCCAGCAGCTTAGACAACAGGGCTTTGAGCAATCAGCCCCAGCATTTT. Looking up the rest from reference TRBV7-8 and TRBJ1-5 gives the full variable domain: GAGVSQSPRYKVAKRGQDVALRCDPISGHVSLFWYQQALGQGPEFLTYFQNEAQLDKSGLPSDRFFAERPEGSVSTLKIQRTQQEDSAVYLCASSLDNRALSNQPQHFGDGTRLSIL.

J is TRBJ2-4 and V is TRBV4-1; D perhaps matches TRBD1 (6 bases). Deletions cut 6 bases from V and 7 bases from J, with 25 bases between. The germline gives CDR1 MGHRA, CDR2 YSYEKL. The CDR3 contains 17 residues. The CDR3 DNA follows: TGCGCCAGCAGGATGTTGGGTACAGGGAGCGAGGGGAACATTCAGTACTTC. Translating it yields CASRMLGTGSEGNIQYF.

V usage is TRBV27 and J usage is TRBJ2-1, with 16 bases fitting TRBD2. The CDR3 covers 17 residues. CDR1 is MNHEY and CDR2 is SMNVEV in the germline V gene (reference sequence). V lost 6 bases and J lost 0; bases outside the gene matches: 2. The CDR3, as DNA: TGTGCCAGCAGAGGGACTAGCGGGGGGGTCTCCTACAATGAGCAGTTCTTC. Its translation is CASRGTSGGVSYNEQFF.

This clone came up many times. This chain joins TRBV2 and TRBJ1-2; a weak D match, TRBD1 (6 bases). The CDR3 contains 15 residues. The germline CDR1 and CDR2 sequences are SNHLY and FYNNEI. V lost 6 bases, J lost 6 bases, and 20 bases lay in between. The CDR3: CASRGLQGDGNGYTF. The DNA of the CDR3 is TGTGCCAGCAGGGGATTACAGGGAGATGGAAATGGCTACACCTTC.

The rearrangement joins TRBV30 to TRBJ2-7; a weak D match, TRBD2 (5 bases). CDR3 size: 11 residues. The germline V gene has CDR1 GTSNPN and CDR2 SVGIG (reference sequence). V dropped 1 base and J dropped 13 bases, with 14 bases sitting between them. The CDR3 loop reads CAWSGISVAYF. The CDR3 DNA reads TGTGCCTGGAGTGGCATTAGCGTGGCATACTTC. The variable domain in full, completed from reference TRBV30 and TRBJ2-7, reads SQTIHQWPATLVQPVGSPLSLECTVEGTSNPNLYWYRQAAGRGLQLLFYSVGIGQISSEVPQNLSASRPQDRQFILSSKKLLLSDSGFYLCAWSGISVAYFGPGTRLTVT.

The chain couples TRBV3-1 (or the pseudogene TRBV3-2) to TRBJ1-5; 8 bases fit TRBD1. Germline V CDR1 and CDR2: LGHDT, YNNKEL (reference sequence). CDR3 size: 15 residues. Trimming took 1 base from V and 1 from J; bases not matched to a gene: 0. CDR3 in amino acids: CASSQGTGSNQPQHF. The DNA for the CDR3 is TGTGCCAGCAGCCAAGGGACAGGGAGCAATCAGCCCCAGCATTTT.

The chain has TRBV7-8 and TRBJ1-6; tentatively, D is TRBD1 (6 bases). The CDR3 is made up of 15 amino acids. Germline V CDR1 and CDR2: SGHVS, FQNEAQ. Trimming took off 3 bases at V and 6 bases at J, with 12 bases between the two ends. The CDR3: CASSLQGTGNSPLHF. Written as DNA, the CDR3 is TGTGCCAGCAGCTTGCAGGGGACGGGTAATTCACCCCTCCACTTT.

Only one count was recorded for this clone. In DNA form, the CDR3 reads TGTGCCAGCAGCTTCCAGGCGGGGAAGGCGGAGACCCAGTACTTC. Amino acid sequence: CASSFQAGKAETQYF. The chain carries TRBV7-2 and TRBJ2-5; tentatively, D is TRBD2 (6 bases). V lost 3 bases and J lost 5, with 16 bases in between. The CDR3 spans 15 residues. CDR1 and CDR2 (germline): SGHTA, FQGNSA.